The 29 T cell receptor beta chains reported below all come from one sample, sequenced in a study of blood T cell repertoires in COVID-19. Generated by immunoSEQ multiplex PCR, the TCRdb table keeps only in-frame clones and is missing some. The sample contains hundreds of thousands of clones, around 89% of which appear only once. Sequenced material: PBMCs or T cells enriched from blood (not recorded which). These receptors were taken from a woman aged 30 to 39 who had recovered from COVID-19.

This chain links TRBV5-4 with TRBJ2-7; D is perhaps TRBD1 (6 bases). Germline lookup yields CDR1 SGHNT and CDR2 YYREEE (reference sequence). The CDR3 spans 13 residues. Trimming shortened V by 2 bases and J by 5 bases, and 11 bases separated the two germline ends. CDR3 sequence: CASSFYRVHEQYF. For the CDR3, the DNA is TGTGCCAGCAGCTTTTACAGGGTTCACGAGCAGTACTTC. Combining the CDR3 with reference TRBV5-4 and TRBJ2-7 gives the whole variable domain ETGVTQSPTHLIKTRGQQVTLRCSSQSGHNTVSWYQQALGQGPQFIFQYYREEENGRGNFPPRFSGLQFPNYSSELNVNALELDDSALYLCASSFYRVHEQYFGPGTRLTVT.

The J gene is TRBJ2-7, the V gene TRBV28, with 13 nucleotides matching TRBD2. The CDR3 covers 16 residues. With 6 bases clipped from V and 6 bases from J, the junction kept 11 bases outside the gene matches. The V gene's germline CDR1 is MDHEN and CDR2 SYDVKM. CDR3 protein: CASSSGTSGTLGEQYF. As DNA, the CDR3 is TGTGCCAGCAGCTCAGGGACTAGCGGGACGTTGGGCGAGCAGTACTTC.

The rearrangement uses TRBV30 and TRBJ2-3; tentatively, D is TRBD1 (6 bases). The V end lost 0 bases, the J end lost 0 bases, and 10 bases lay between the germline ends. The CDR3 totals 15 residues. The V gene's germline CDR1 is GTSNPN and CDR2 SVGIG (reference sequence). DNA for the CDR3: TGTGCCTGGAGTGTACAGGGTACAAGCACAGATACGCAGTATTTT. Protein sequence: CAWSVQGTSTDTQYF.

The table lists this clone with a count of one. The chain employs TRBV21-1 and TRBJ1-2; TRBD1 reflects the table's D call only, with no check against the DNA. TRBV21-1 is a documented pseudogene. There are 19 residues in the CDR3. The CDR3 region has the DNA TGTGCCAGCAGCAGGGGACAGGGAGGTCCCACCAGTTATTTAGGCGGCTACACCTTC. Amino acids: CASSRGQGGPTSYLGGYTF.

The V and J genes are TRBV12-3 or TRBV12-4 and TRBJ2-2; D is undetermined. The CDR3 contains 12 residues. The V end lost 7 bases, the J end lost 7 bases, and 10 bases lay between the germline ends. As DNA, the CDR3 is TGTGCCAGCACCCCTCCGGGCGGGGAGCTGTTTTTT. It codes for CASTPPGGELFF.

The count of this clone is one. The CDR3 protein is CASSRGQGDQPQHF. As DNA, the CDR3 is TGTGCCAGCAGCCGCGGACAGGGGGACCAGCCCCAGCATTTT. The rearrangement uses TRBV6-5 and TRBJ1-5; TRBD1 matches 10 bases. The CDR3 is 14 amino acids. Germline V gives CDR1 MNHEY, CDR2 SVGAGI. Trimming cost V 6 bases and J 7 bases; bases outside gene matches: 6.

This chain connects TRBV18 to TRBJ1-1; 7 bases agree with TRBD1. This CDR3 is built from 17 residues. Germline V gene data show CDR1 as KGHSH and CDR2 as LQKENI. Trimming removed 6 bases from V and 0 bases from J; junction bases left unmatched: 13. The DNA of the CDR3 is TGTGCCAGCTCTTTGGGGAGCTATGGACAGGTGAACACTGAAGCTTTCTTT. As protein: CASSLGSYGQVNTEAFF.

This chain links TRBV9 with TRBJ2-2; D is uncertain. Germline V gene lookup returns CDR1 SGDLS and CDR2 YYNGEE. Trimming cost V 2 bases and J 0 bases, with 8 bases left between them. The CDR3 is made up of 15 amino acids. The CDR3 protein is CASSVEHPNTGELFF. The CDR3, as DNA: TGTGCCAGCAGCGTGGAGCATCCGAACACCGGGGAGCTGTTTTTT.

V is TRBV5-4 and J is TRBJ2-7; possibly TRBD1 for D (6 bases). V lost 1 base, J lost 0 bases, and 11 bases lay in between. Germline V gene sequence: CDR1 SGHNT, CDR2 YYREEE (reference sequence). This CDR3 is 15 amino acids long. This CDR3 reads CASSLSGAISYEQYF. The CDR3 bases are TGTGCCAGCAGCTTGTCAGGGGCGATCTCCTACGAGCAGTACTTC.

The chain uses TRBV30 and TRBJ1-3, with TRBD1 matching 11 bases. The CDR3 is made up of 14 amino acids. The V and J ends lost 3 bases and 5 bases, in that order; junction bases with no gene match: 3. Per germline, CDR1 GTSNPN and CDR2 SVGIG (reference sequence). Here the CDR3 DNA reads TGTGCCTGGAGGGGACAGGGGGGAAGAAACACCATATATTTT. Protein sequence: CAWRGQGGRNTIYF.

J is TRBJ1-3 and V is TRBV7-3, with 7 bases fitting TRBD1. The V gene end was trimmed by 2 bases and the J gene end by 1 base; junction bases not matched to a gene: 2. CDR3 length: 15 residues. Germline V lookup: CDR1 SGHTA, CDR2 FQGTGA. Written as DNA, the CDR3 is TGTGCCAGCAGCTTAGACAGGGTGTCTGGAAACACCATATATTTT. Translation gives CASSLDRVSGNTIYF.

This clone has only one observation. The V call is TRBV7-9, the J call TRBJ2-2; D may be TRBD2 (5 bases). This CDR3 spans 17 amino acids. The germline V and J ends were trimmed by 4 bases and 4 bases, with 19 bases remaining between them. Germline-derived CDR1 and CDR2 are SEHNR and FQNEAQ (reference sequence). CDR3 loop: CASSSLGGMGSTGELFF. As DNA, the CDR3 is TGTGCCAGCAGCTCCCTCGGAGGTATGGGCTCCACCGGGGAGCTGTTTTTT.

CDR3 nucleotides: TGTGCCAGCAGTTCCTCAGGGGCGTACGAGCAGTACTTC. It codes for CASSSSGAYEQYF. The rearrangement links TRBV27 to TRBJ2-7; D perhaps matches TRBD1 (6 bases). The CDR3 has 13 amino acids. CDR1 MNHEY and CDR2 SMNVEV come from the germline V gene (reference sequence). Trimming cost V 4 bases and J 4 bases, with 11 bases left between them.

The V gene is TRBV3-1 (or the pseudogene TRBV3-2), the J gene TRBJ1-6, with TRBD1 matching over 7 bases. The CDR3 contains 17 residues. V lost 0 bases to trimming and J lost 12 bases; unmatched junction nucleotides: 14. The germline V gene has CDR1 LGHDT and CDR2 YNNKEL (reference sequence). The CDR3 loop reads CASSQDWTGLPLGPLHF. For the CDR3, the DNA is TGTGCCAGCAGCCAAGATTGGACAGGCCTTCCCCTAGGACCCCTCCACTTT.

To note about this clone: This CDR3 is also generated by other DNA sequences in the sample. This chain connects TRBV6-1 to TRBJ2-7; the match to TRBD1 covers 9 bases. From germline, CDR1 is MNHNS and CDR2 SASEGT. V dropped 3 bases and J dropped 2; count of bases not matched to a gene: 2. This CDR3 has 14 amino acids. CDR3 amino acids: CASSDTGGPYEQYF. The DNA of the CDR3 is TGTGCCAGCAGTGACACAGGGGGCCCCTACGAGCAGTACTTC.

The CDR3 protein is CASSPSIGTLYTEAFF. The CDR3 DNA is TGTGCCAGCAGTCCATCCATTGGGACACTTTACACTGAAGCTTTCTTT. The rearrangement joins TRBV28 to TRBJ1-1; D possibly corresponds to TRBD1 (6 bases). Germline V gene data show CDR1 as MDHEN and CDR2 as SYDVKM. The CDR3 totals 16 residues. The V and J ends lost 5 bases and 3 bases respectively, with 19 bases between them.

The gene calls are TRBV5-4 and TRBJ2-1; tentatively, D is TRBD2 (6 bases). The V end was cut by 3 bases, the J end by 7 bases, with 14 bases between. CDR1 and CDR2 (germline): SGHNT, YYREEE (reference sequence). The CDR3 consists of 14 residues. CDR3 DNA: TGTGCCAGCAGCTCCTGGGGACTTTTAAATGAGCAGTTCTTC. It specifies CASSSWGLLNEQFF.

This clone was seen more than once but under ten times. CDR3 residues: CASSLSSGRATNEQFF. CDR3 sequence (DNA): TGTGCCAGCAGCTTAAGTAGCGGGAGGGCAACCAATGAGCAGTTCTTC. The V call is TRBV7-9, the J call TRBJ2-1; 11 nucleotides agree with TRBD2. Germline assignment: CDR1 SEHNR and CDR2 FQNEAQ (reference sequence). The V gene end was trimmed by 2 bases and the J gene end by 6 bases; junction bases not matched to a gene: 6. This CDR3 is 16 amino acids long.

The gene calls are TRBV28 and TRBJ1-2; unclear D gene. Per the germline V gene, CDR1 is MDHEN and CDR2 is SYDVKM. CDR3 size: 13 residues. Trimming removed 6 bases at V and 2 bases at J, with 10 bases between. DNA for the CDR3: TGTGCCAGCAGAGAGACACCCAACTATGGCTACACCTTC. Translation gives CASRETPNYGYTF.

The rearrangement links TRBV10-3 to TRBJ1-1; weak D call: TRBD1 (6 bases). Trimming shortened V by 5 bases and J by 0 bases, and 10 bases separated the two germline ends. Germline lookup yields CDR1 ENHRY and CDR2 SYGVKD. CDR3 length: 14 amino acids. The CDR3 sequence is CAISLGHLNTEAFF. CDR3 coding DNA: TGTGCCATCAGTCTGGGACACCTGAACACTGAAGCTTTCTTT.

CDR3 bases: TGCGCCAGCAGCGGCGGGACAGGGGGCTACAATGAGCAGTTCTTC. Residues: CASSGGTGGYNEQFF. The chain recombines TRBV5-1 with TRBJ2-1, with TRBD1 identical over 11 bases. The CDR3 runs to 15 residues. The V gene end was trimmed by 4 bases and the J gene end by 3 bases; junction bases not matched to a gene: 3. CDR1 and CDR2 from the germline V gene are SGHRS and YFSETQ.

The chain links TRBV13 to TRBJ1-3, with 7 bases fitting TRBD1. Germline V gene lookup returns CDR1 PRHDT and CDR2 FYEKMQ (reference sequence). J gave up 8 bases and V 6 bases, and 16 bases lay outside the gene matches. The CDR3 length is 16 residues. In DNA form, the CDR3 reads TGTGCCAGCAGGGATCGAGAAAGGGGGCTCGCTTACACCATATATTTT. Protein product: CASRDRERGLAYTIYF.

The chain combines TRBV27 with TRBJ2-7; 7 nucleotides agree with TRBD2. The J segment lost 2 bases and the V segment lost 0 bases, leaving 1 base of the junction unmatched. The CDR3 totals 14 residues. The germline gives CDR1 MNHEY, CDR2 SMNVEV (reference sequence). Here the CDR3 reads CASSLSAGAYEQYF. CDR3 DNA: TGTGCCAGCAGTTTATCTGCGGGGGCCTACGAGCAGTACTTC.

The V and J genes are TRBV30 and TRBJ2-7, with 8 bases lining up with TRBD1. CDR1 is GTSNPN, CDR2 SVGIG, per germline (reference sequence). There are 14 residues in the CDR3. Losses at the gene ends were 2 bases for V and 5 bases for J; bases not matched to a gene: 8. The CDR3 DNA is TGTGCCTGGAGTATGACAGGGGTCTGGGACGAGCAGTACTTC. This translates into CAWSMTGVWDEQYF.

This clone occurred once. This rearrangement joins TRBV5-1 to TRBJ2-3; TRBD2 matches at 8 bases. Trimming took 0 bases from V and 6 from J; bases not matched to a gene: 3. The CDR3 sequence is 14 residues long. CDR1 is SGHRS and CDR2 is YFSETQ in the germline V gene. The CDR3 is CASSLVSSGDTQYF. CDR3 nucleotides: TGCGCCAGCAGCTTGGTGTCTAGCGGGGATACGCAGTATTTT. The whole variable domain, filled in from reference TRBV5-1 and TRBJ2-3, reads KAGVTQTPRYLIKTRGQQVTLSCSPISGHRSVSWYQQTPGQGLQFLFEYFSETQRNKGNFPGRFSGRQFSNSRSEMNVSTLELGDSALYLCASSLVSSGDTQYFGPGTRLTVL.

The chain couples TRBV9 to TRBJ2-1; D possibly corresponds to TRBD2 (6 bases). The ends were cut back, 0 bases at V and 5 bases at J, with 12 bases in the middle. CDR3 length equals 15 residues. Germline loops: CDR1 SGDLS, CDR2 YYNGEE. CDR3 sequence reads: CASSVEASANNEQFF. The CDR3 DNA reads TGTGCCAGCAGCGTAGAAGCTAGCGCGAACAATGAGCAGTTCTTC.

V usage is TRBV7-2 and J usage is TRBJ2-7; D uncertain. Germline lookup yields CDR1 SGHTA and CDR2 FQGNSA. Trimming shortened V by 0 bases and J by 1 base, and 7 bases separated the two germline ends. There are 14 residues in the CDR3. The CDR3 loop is CASSLATRSYEQYF. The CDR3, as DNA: TGTGCCAGCAGCTTAGCGACAAGGTCCTACGAGCAGTACTTC.

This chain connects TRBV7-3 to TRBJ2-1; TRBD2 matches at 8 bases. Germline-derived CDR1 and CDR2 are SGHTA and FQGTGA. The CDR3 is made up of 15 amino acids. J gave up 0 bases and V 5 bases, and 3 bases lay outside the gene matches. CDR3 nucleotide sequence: TGTGCCAGCAGCCCGACTAGCGCCTCCTACAATGAGCAGTTCTTC. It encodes CASSPTSASYNEQFF.

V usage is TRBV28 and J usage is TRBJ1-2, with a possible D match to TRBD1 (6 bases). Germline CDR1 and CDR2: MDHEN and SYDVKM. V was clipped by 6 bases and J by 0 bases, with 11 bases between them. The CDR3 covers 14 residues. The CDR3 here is CASSPDRSNYGYTF. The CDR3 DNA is TGTGCCAGCAGCCCTGACAGGTCTAACTATGGCTACACCTTC.